These 2 T cell receptor beta chains originate from one sample sequenced in a study of T cell responses to AZD1222 COVID-19 vaccine. Clones were sequenced by immunoSEQ multiplex PCR, and TCRdb holds only the in-frame ones, with some missing. The sample has roughly 150,000 clones, around 88% seen once. The specimen comprised peripheral blood, sampled on day 0 of MenACWY control vaccination. Receptors originate from an adult in good health.

This clone occurred once. The chain couples TRBV20-1 to TRBJ2-3; 16 bases align to TRBD2. CDR3 length equals 19 residues. CDR1 is DFQATT and CDR2 is SNEGSKA in the germline V gene (reference sequence). V was clipped by 3 bases and J by 3 bases; unmatched bases: 12. The CDR3 DNA reads as TGCAGTGCTAGTATCTCCGGGACTAGCGGGGGGGCATGGACAGATACGCAGTATTTT. It encodes CSASISGTSGGAWTDTQYF.

The chain links TRBV6-5 to TRBJ1-5; D gene ambiguous. Trimming stripped 7 bases from V and 5 bases from J, with 15 bases between. The CDR3 is 14 residues long. The germline gives CDR1 MNHEY, CDR2 SVGAGI. CDR3 coding DNA: TGTGCCAGCACTCGACCGACCGGTTATCAGCCCCAGCATTTT. Translating gives CASTRPTGYQPQHF.